This T cell receptor beta chain appears in the sequencing data of a study of cytomegalovirus exposure and HLA in healthy donors. PCR was performed using 60 Vbeta and 13 Jbeta primers. Produced via immunoSEQ multiplex PCR; TCRdb's table is partial and in-frame only. Found here are 150,000 to 200,000 clones, approximately 70% of them singletons; the top ten hold roughly 4.5%. From germline, CDR1 is SGHAT and CDR2 FQNNGV. This CDR3 region has 15 residues. Trimming cost V 5 bases and J 1 base; bases outside gene matches: 4. This clone was counted between two and nine times. This clonotype was obtained from a man aged 18-30 years in good health and CMV-seropositive. The genes are TRBV11-2 and TRBJ2-2, with 7 bases that match TRBD1. Source material: PBMCs. The CDR3 loop is CASSLGQVNTGELFF. The CDR3 DNA sequence: TGTGCCAGCAGCCTTGGACAGGTGAACACCGGGGAGCTGTTTTTT.